This T cell receptor (beta chain) appears in the sequencing data of a study of technical replicates of blood from a few donors. Germline assignment: CDR1 SGHTS and CDR2 YDEGEE. The CDR3 is 14 amino acids. V lost 0 bases to trimming and J lost 5 bases, with 9 bases between them. Some clones are missing from TCRdb's copy, which holds only in-frame ones; the method was immunoSEQ multiplex PCR. Among fewer than 100,000 clones listed, 97% were seen once. This clonotype originated in a human donor in good health. The sequenced sample consisted of T cells isolated from PBMCs. This chain uses TRBV5-8 with TRBJ1-5; D is possibly TRBD1 (5 bases). CDR3 loop: CASSLAIGDQPQHF. CDR3 DNA: TGTGCCAGCAGCTTGGCCATAGGGGATCAGCCCCAGCATTTT.